This T cell receptor (beta chain) was documented in a study of cytomegalovirus exposure and HLA in healthy donors. General observations from the study: In a later analysis, CMV-associated beta chains were mostly HLA-associated, it appeared.

The PCR was carried out with 60 Vbeta primers and 13 Jbeta primers. Method: immunoSEQ multiplex PCR; TCRdb's copy keeps in-frame clones and lacks some. The table includes about 190,000 clones, more than 75% detected once. On this clone itself: Its matching antigen is unknown.

The V and J ends lost 6 bases and 3 bases respectively, with 17 bases between them. This CDR3 comprises 16 residues. Germline V gene lookup returns CDR1 MNHEY and CDR2 SMNVEV (reference sequence). V gene TRBV27 combines with J gene TRBJ2-2; possible D gene TRBD2, 5 bases. The sequence derives from a man aged 25 to 40 in good health and CMV-seronegative. Input material: PBMCs. The CDR3 region is CASRTRRAYDTGELFF. DNA for the CDR3: TGTGCCAGCAGAACCAGGCGGGCATATGACACCGGGGAGCTGTTTTTT.